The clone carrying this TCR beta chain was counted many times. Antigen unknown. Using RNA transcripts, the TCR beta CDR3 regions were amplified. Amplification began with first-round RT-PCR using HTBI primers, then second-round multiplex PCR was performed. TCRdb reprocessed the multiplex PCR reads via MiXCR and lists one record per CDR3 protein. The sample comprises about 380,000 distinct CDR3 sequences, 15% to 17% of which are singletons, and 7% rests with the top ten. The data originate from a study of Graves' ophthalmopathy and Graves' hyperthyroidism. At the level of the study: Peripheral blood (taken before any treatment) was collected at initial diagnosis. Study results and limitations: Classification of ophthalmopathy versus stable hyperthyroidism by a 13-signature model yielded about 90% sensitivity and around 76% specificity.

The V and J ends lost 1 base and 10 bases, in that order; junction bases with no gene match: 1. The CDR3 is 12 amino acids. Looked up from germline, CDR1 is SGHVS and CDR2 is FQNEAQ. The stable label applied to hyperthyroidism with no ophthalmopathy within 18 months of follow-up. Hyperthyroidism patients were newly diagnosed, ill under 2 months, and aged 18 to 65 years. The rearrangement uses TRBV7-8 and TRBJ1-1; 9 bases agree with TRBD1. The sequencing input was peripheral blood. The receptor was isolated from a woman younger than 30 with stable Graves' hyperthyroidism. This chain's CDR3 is CASSLVDRGAFF. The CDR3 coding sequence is TGTGCCAGCAGCTTAGTGGACAGGGGAGCTTTCTTT. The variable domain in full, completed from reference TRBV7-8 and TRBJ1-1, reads GAGVSQSPRYKVAKRGQDVALRCDPISGHVSLFWYQQALGQGPEFLTYFQNEAQLDKSGLPSDRFFAERPEGSVSTLKIQRTQQEDSAVYLCASSLVDRGAFFGQGTRLTVV.